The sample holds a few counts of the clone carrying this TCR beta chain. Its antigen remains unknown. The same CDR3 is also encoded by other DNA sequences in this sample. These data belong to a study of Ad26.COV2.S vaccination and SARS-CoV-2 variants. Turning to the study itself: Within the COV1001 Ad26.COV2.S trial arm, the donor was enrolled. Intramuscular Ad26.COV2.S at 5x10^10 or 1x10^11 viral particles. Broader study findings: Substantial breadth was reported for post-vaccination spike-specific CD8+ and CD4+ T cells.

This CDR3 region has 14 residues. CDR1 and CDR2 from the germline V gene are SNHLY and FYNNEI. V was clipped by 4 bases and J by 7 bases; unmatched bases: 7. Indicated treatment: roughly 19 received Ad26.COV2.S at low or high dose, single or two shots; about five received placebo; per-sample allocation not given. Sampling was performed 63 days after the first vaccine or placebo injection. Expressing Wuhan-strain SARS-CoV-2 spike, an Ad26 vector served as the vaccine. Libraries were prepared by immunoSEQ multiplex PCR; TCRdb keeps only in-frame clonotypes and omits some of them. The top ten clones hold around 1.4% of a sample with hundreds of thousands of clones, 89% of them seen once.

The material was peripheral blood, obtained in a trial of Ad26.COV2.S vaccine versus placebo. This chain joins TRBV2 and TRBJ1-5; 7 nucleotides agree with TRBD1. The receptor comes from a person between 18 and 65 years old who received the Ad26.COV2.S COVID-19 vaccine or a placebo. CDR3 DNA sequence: TGTGCCAGCAGTGGACGACAGGGTGGACAGCCCCAGCATTTT. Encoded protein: CASSGRQGGQPQHF.